This TCR beta chain was recorded in a study of cytomegalovirus exposure and HLA in healthy donors. Study-wide points: In an earlier analysis, most TCR beta V segments were productive about 87% or about 30% of the time. For presence/absence analyses, sequencing depth was assumed to be roughly uniform across donors.

Of note for this clone: Its antigen remains unknown.

A multiplex PCR was run with 60 Vbeta primers and 13 Jbeta primers. Sequenced by immunoSEQ multiplex PCR; TCRdb stores in-frame clones only, minus some. The sample lists some 120,000 clones, 80% occurring once. CDR1 is LNHDA and CDR2 is SQIVND in the germline V gene (reference sequence). CDR3 length equals 17 residues. Unmatched junction bases numbered 8, after V lost 5 bases and J lost 2 bases. The sequenced sample was PBMCs. This chain uses TRBV19 with TRBJ2-1, with 11 nucleotides matching TRBD2. This clonotype was sampled from a male donor in good health and CMV-seronegative. Here the CDR3 DNA reads TGTGCCAGTAGTCTCCGACTAGCGGGAACGGCCTACAATGAGCAGTTCTTC. Translated: CASSLRLAGTAYNEQFF.